The text below deals with one T cell receptor (beta chain). Some clones are missing from TCRdb's copy, which holds only in-frame ones; the method was immunoSEQ multiplex PCR. The top ten hold around 7% of the sample, which has around 99,000 clones, roughly 77% seen once. Time point specified: baseline, week 1 (first vaccination visit). Treatment defined: pre-vaccination baseline after standard-of-care therapy. CDR3 length: 15 amino acids. Germline V gene sequence: CDR1 LNHDA, CDR2 SQIVND (reference sequence). The V end lost 5 bases, the J end lost 0 bases, and 11 bases lay between the germline ends. This sample stems from a study of a mutant IDH1 vaccine in newly diagnosed glioma.

The specimen was PBMCs, collected from a glioma patient treated with radiotherapy, temozolomide or both. The receptor was isolated from a man aged 40-50 years with glioma. The chain uses TRBV19 and TRBJ1-3; D gene unclear. The CDR3 here is CASSPETVSGNTIYF. In DNA form, the CDR3 reads TGTGCCAGTAGTCCAGAGACGGTCTCTGGAAACACCATATATTTT.